The rows below give T cell receptor beta chains drawn from one sample of a study of cytomegalovirus exposure and HLA in healthy donors. The method was immunoSEQ multiplex PCR; TCRdb's version includes in-frame clones alone and lacks a portion of them. The repertoire holds 60,000 to 75,000 clones, with more than 70% as singletons. The source material was PBMCs. These receptors came from a woman in her thirties or forties in good health and CMV-seropositive. CDR3s include the opening cysteine and the closing phenylalanine or tryptophan. The D gene is left open where the match is weak. Rows may omit the clone size; those that give it use once, few, many or a size class.

NA	TRBJ1-5	NA	TRBV10-1	TGCGCCAGCAGTGACAGGATCGATCAGCCCCAGCATTTT	CASSDRIDQPQHF
NA	TRBJ1-5	NA	TRBV27	TGTGCCAGCAGTCAAGACAGGAGCAATCAGCCCCAGCATTTT	CASSQDRSNQPQHF
NA	TRBJ2-1	NA	TRBV5-1	TGCGCCAGCAGCTTGGCCCCCGGCGGCGCTGAGCAGTTCTTC	CASSLAPGGAEQFF
NA	TRBJ1-2	NA	TRBV2	TGTGCCAGCAGTGGATCCAGGGACTATGGCTACACCTTC	CASSGSRDYGYTF
few	TRBJ1-4	TRBD1	TRBV7-7	TGTGCTAGCAGCCAGGGGGGCACTAATGAAAAACTGTTTTTT	CASSQGGTNEKLFF
NA	TRBJ1-6	NA	TRBV25-1	TGTGCCAGCAGTGACCTAGCTATGGGGAGGAGTTCACCCCTCCACTTT	CASSDLAMGRSSPLHF
few	TRBJ2-7	TRBD2	TRBV30	TGTGCCTGCAACCCACCTAGCGGTAGCTCCTACGAGCAGTACTTC	CACNPPSGSSYEQYF
NA	TRBJ2-7	TRBD1	TRBV5-1	TGCGCCAGCAGCCCGGGACAGGGAAGTTTAGGGCAGTACTTC	CASSPGQGSLGQYF
NA	TRBJ2-7	NA	TRBV29-1	TGCAGCGCAAAGACTGAAGCCTACGAGCAGTACTTC	CSAKTEAYEQYF
NA	TRBJ2-7	NA	TRBV27	TGTGCCAGCAGTTCAACAGGGTACTACGAGCAGTACTTC	CASSSTGYYEQYF
NA	TRBJ1-2	NA	TRBV7-2	TGTGCCAGCAGCTTAGGGGGGGGAGGTAACTATGGCTACACCTTC	CASSLGGGGNYGYTF
NA	TRBJ2-1	TRBD1	TRBV5-1	TGCGCCAGCAGCTCGGGACAGTCCTTCAATGAGCAGTTCTTC	CASSSGQSFNEQFF
NA	TRBJ1-4	NA	TRBV2	TGTGCCAGCAGGGGGAGGGGACCCTTAGCGACTAATGAAAAACTGTTTTTT	CASRGRGPLATNEKLFF
many	TRBJ1-1	NA	TRBV6-5	TGTGCCAGCAGTTACTCGAGGGGGGGAGCCACTGAAGCTTTCTTT	CASSYSRGGATEAFF
NA	TRBJ2-1	TRBD2	TRBV7-9	TGTGCCAGCAGCATTAGCGGGCCTATCTACAATGAGCAGTTCTTC	CASSISGPIYNEQFF
NA	TRBJ1-2	TRBD1	TRBV5-1	TGCGCCAGCAGCGGGACAGGGGATGTCTCGGAGGGCTACACCTTC	CASSGTGDVSEGYTF
NA	TRBJ2-5	TRBD2	TRBV9	TGTGCCAGCAGCCCGACTAGCGGGGGGGGTCCCGCTGGGACCCAGTACTTC	CASSPTSGGGPAGTQYF
NA	TRBJ2-7	TRBD2	TRBV7-8	TGTGCCAGCAGCCCCACACTAGCGGGTAGCTCCTACGAGCAGTACTTC	CASSPTLAGSSYEQYF
few	TRBJ2-3	NA	TRBV4-1	TGCGCCAGCAGCCAAGTGGCAGGGCCAGATACGCAGTATTTT	CASSQVAGPDTQYF
NA	TRBJ2-1	TRBD1	TRBV7-3	TGTGCCAGCAGCGTCTCCGGGACAGGATTCAATGAGCAGTTCTTC	CASSVSGTGFNEQFF
NA	TRBJ1-1	NA	TRBV5-4	TGTGCCAGCAGCTTGGCCGCCGGTAGCACTGAAGCTTTCTTT	CASSLAAGSTEAFF
few	TRBJ1-5	NA	TRBV7-8	TGTGCCAGCAGCTCTGACAGGAATCAGCCCCAGCATTTT	CASSSDRNQPQHF
few	TRBJ1-1	NA	TRBV7-8	TGTGCCAGCAGCTTGAGGAGGACAGACACTGAAGCTTTCTTT	CASSLRRTDTEAFF
once	TRBJ1-1	TRBD1	TRBV11-1	TGTGCCAGCAGCGTGGGACAGGACAATGAAGCTTTCTTT	CASSVGQDNEAFF
NA	TRBJ2-5	TRBD2	TRBV11-3	TGTGCCAGCAGCTTGGGACTAGAAGGTCAAGAGACCCAGTACTTC	CASSLGLEGQETQYF
NA	TRBJ2-7	TRBD1	TRBV5-6	TGTGCCAGCAGCAGACTACCGGGACAGGCGACGGGGTACGAGCAGTACTTC	CASSRLPGQATGYEQYF
NA	TRBJ2-7	NA	TRBV15	TGTGCCACCAGCAGAGATCGCCTGGTCGGTTACGAGCAGTACTTC	CATSRDRLVGYEQYF